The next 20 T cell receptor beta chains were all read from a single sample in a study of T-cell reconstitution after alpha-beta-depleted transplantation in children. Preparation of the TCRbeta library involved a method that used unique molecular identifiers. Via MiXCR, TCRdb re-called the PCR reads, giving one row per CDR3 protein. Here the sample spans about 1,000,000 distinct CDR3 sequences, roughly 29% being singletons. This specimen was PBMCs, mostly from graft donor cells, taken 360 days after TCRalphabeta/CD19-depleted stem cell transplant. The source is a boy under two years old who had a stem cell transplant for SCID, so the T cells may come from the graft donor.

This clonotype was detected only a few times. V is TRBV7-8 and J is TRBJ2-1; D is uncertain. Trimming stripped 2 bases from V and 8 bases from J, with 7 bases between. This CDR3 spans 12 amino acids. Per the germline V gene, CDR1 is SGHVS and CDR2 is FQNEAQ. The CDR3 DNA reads TGTGCCAGCAGCTTATCTCCCCATGAGCAGTTCTTC. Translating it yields CASSLSPHEQFF.

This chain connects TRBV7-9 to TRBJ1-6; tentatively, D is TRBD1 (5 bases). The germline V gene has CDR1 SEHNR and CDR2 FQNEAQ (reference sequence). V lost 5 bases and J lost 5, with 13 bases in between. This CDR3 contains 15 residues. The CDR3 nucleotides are TGTGCCAGCAGCCCCGGGACGGATAATAATTCACCCCTCCACTTT. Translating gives CASSPGTDNNSPLHF.

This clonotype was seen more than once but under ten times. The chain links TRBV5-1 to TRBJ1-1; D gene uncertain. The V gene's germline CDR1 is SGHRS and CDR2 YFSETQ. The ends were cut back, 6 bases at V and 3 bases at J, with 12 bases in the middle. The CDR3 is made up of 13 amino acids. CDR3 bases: TGCGCCAGCACCCACGGGAAGGACACTGAAGCTTTCTTT. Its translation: CASTHGKDTEAFF.

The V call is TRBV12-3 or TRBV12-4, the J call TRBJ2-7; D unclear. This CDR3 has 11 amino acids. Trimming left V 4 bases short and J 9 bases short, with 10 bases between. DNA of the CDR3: TGTGCCAGCAGTTCCGGTCCGGGGCAGTACTTC. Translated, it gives CASSSGPGQYF.

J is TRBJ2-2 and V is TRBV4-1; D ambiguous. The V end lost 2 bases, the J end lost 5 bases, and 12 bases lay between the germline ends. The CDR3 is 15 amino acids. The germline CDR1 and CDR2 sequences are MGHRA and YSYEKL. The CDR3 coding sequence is TGCGCCAGCAGCCAAAGATTTAGGGTAACCGGGGAGCTGTTTTTT. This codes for CASSQRFRVTGELFF.

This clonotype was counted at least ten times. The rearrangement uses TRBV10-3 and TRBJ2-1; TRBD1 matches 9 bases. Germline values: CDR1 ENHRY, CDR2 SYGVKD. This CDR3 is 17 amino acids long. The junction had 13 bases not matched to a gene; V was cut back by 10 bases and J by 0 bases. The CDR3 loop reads CATGQGNLMGSYNEQFF. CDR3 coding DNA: TGTGCCACTGGACAGGGGAACTTGATGGGCTCCTACAATGAGCAGTTCTTC.

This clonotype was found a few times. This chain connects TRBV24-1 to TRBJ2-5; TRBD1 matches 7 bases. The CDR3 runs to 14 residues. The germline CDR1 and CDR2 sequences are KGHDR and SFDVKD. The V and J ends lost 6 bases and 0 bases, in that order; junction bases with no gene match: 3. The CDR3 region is CATSPGGYQETQYF. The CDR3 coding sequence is TGTGCCACCAGTCCAGGGGGATACCAAGAGACCCAGTACTTC.

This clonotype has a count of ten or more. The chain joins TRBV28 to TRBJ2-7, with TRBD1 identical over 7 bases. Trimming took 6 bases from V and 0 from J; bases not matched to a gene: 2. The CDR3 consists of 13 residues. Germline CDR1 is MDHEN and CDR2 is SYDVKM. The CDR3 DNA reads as TGTGCCAGCAGACGGGACAGCTCCTACGAGCAGTACTTC. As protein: CASRRDSSYEQYF.

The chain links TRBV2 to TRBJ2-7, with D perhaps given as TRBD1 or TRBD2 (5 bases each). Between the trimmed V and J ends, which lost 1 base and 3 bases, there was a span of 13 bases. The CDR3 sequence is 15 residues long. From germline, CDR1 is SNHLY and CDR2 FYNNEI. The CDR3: CASSEGPGTLYEQYF. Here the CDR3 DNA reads TGTGCCAGCAGTGAAGGGCCAGGGACCCTCTACGAGCAGTACTTC.

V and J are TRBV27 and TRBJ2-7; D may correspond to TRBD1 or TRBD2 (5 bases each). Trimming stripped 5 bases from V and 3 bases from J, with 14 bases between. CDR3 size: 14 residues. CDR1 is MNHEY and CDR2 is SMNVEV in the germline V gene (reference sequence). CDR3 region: CASSGGFIGYEQYF. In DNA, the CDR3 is TGTGCCAGCAGTGGGGGTTTTATCGGCTACGAGCAGTACTTC.

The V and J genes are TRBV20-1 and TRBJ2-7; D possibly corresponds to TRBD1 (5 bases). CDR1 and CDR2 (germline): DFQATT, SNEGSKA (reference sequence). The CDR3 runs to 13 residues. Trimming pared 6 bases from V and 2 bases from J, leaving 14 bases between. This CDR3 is CSANPAGTYEQYF. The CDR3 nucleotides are TGCAGTGCGAACCCGGCAGGGACCTACGAGCAGTACTTC.

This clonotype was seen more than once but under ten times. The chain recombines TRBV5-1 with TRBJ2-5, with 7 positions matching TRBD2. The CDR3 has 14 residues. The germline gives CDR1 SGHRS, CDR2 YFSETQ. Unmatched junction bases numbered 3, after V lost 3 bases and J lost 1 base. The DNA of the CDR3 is TGCGCCAGCAGCTGGGAGGGTTTCCAAGAGACCCAGTACTTC. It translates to CASSWEGFQETQYF. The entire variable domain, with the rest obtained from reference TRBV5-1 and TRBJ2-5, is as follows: KAGVTQTPRYLIKTRGQQVTLSCSPISGHRSVSWYQQTPGQGLQFLFEYFSETQRNKGNFPGRFSGRQFSNSRSEMNVSTLELGDSALYLCASSWEGFQETQYFGPGTRLLVL.

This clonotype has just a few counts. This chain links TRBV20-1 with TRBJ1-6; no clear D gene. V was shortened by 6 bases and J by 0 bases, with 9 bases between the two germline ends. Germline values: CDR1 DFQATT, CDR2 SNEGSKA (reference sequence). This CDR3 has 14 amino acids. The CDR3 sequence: CSAKQSSYNSPLHF. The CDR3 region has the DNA TGCAGTGCAAAACAGAGCTCCTATAATTCACCCCTCCACTTT.

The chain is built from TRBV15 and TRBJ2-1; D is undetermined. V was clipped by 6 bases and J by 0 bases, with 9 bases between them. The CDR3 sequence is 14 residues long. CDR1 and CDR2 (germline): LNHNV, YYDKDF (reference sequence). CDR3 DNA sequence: TGTGCCACCAGTCACCCTGACTCCTACAATGAGCAGTTCTTC. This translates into CATSHPDSYNEQFF.

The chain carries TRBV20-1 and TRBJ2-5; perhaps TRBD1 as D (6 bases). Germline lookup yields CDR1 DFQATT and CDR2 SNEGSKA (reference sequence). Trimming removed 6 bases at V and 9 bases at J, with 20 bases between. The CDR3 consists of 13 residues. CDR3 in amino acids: CSAPDRLQGAQYF. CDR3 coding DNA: TGCAGTGCCCCGGACAGACTCCAAGGGGCCCAGTACTTC.

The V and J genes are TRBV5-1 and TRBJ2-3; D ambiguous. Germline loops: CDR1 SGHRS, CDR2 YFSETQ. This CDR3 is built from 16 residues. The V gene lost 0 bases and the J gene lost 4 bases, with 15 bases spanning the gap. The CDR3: CASSLAGHRAPDTQYF. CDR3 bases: TGCGCCAGCAGCTTGGCCGGCCACCGCGCGCCAGATACGCAGTATTTT.

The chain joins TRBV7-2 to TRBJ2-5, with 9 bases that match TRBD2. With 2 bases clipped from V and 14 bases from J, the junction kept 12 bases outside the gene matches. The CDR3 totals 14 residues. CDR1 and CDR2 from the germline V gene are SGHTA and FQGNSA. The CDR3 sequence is CASSLYLAGKTSYF. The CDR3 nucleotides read TGTGCCAGCAGCTTATACCTAGCGGGGAAGACCTCATACTTC.

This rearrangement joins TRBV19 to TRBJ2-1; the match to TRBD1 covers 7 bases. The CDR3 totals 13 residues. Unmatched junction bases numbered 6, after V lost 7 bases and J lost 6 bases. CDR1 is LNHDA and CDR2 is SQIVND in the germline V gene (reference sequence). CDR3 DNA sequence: TGTGCCAGTACCACGGACAGGATCAATGAGCAGTTCTTC. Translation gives CASTTDRINEQFF.

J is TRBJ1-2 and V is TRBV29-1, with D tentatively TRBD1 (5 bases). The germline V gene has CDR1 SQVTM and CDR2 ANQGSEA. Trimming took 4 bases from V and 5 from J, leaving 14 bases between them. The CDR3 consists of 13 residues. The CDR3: CSVGRGQGYGYTF. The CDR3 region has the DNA TGCAGCGTTGGTAGAGGTCAGGGATATGGCTACACCTTC.

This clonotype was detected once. This chain's CDR3 is CASSSNEQGRGYGYTF. In DNA form, the CDR3 reads TGTGCCAGCAGCTCAAACGAACAGGGACGAGGCTATGGCTACACCTTC. The chain uses TRBV5-4 and TRBJ1-2; D possibly corresponds to TRBD1 (6 bases). The CDR3 loop spans 16 amino acids. The germline gives CDR1 SGHNT, CDR2 YYREEE (reference sequence). With 3 bases removed from V and 4 bases from J, the gap between germline ends came to 19 bases.